The 11 T cell receptor beta chains presented below share a single source sample, sequenced in a study of a mutant IDH1 vaccine in newly diagnosed glioma. For these TCRs, the target antigens are not known. TCRdb's table, derived via immunoSEQ multiplex PCR, lists solely in-frame clones and lacks some. This table holds under 55,000 clones, over 75% found once. The sample's time point: week 11, during vaccination. Every vaccine dose comprised 300 ug of mutant IDH1 20-mer peptide plus topical imiquimod. This specimen was PBMCs, taken from a glioma patient whose treatment included an IDH1 peptide vaccine. The receptors were gathered from a man aged 45-65 years with glioma.

This sequence joins TRBV19 and TRBJ1-2, with 8 bases aligning to TRBD1. V gave up 4 bases and J gave up 2 bases; unmatched junction bases: 3. Looked up from germline, CDR1 is LNHDA and CDR2 is SQIVND (reference sequence). The CDR3 is 14 residues long. The DNA for the CDR3 is TGTGCCAGTAGTAGGACAGGGATAAACTATGGCTACACCTTC. It encodes CASSRTGINYGYTF.

The chain joins TRBV9 to TRBJ1-2, with unresolved D. V was clipped by 3 bases and J by 0 bases, with 6 bases between them. CDR3 size: 13 residues. Germline V gene data show CDR1 as SGDLS and CDR2 as YYNGEE. The CDR3 DNA reads as TGTGCCAGCAGCGAGAGCTCTAACTATGGCTACACCTTC. The encoded protein is CASSESSNYGYTF.

The J gene is TRBJ2-5, the V gene TRBV9; the D gene is possibly TRBD1 (5 bases). V was pared by 0 bases and J by 10 bases, with 13 bases between. Looked up from germline, CDR1 is SGDLS and CDR2 is YYNGEE. CDR3 length: 13 amino acids. As DNA, the CDR3 is TGTGCCAGCAGCGTAGGTTCCCTAGGGGACCAGTACTTC. This translates into CASSVGSLGDQYF.

The V gene is TRBV11-2, the J gene TRBJ1-4; the D gene is possibly TRBD1 (6 bases). Trimming removed 6 bases at V and 5 bases at J, with 16 bases between. Germline assignment: CDR1 SGHAT and CDR2 FQNNGV. CDR3 length equals 15 residues. CDR3 DNA: TGTGCCAGCAGTCATAACAGGGCTCGGAATGAAAAACTGTTTTTT. Amino acids: CASSHNRARNEKLFF. Filled out from reference TRBV11-2 and TRBJ1-4, the complete variable domain reads EAGVAQSPRYKIIEKRQSVAFWCNPISGHATLYWYQQILGQGPKLLIQFQNNGVVDDSQLPKDRFSAERLKGVDSTLKIQPAKLEDSAVYLCASSHNRARNEKLFFGSGTQLSVL.

This sequence joins TRBV14 and TRBJ2-5; D not certain. Trimming shortened V by 0 bases and J by 4 bases, and 12 bases separated the two germline ends. The CDR3 runs 15 residues. Germline CDR1 reads SGHDN; CDR2 reads FVKESK. DNA of the CDR3: TGTGCCAGCAGCCAAGATTTAGGATCGGGAGAGACCCAGTACTTC. Its translation: CASSQDLGSGETQYF.

This chain connects TRBV7-9 to TRBJ2-7; TRBD1 matches at 10 bases. Germline lookup yields CDR1 SEHNR and CDR2 FQNEAQ (reference sequence). This CDR3 contains 16 residues. Unmatched junction bases numbered 5, after V lost 1 base and J lost 2 bases. The DNA for the CDR3 is TGTGCCAGCAGCTTAGTATCGGACAGGGGGGCCTACGAGCAGTACTTC. Translation gives CASSLVSDRGAYEQYF. The full variable domain, with the rest looked up from reference TRBV7-9 and TRBJ2-7, is DTGVSQNPRHKITKRGQNVTFRCDPISEHNRLYWYRQTLGQGPEFLTYFQNEAQLEKSRLLSDRFSAERPKGSFSTLEIQRTEQGDSAMYLCASSLVSDRGAYEQYFGPGTRLTVT.

The V and J genes are TRBV18 and TRBJ2-7, with D possibly TRBD2 on 6 matching bases. This CDR3 comprises 17 residues. The V and J ends lost 5 bases and 6 bases respectively, with 26 bases between them. Germline CDR1 reads KGHSH; CDR2 reads LQKENI. The CDR3 DNA reads TGTGCCAGCTCATCGCTTTCAGCGGGCCTCGTCTTAGGCGAGCAGTACTTC. Its protein is CASSSLSAGLVLGEQYF.

This sequence joins TRBV5-1 and TRBJ2-1; D is possibly TRBD2 (6 bases). CDR1 SGHRS and CDR2 YFSETQ come from the germline V gene. CDR3 length equals 15 residues. V was cut by 0 bases and J by 0 bases, with 7 bases left in between. The CDR3 region is CASSLGGASYNEQFF. CDR3 nucleotides: TGCGCCAGCAGCTTGGGCGGGGCCTCCTACAATGAGCAGTTCTTC.

This rearrangement joins TRBV4-2 to TRBJ2-1; TRBD2 matches at 16 bases. CDR3 length: 18 residues. The J segment lost 4 bases and the V segment lost 3 bases, leaving 6 bases of the junction unmatched. Germline assignment: CDR1 LGHNA and CDR2 YNFKEQ. CDR3 sequence reads: CASSHQTGLAGGYNEQFF. The CDR3 DNA follows: TGTGCCAGCAGCCACCAAACGGGACTAGCGGGGGGGTACAATGAGCAGTTCTTC.

The V and J genes are TRBV30 and TRBJ1-4; D remains unclear. CDR3 length: 13 amino acids. Germline CDR1 and CDR2: GTSNPN and SVGIG (reference sequence). The ends were cut back, 4 bases at V and 2 bases at J, with 8 bases in the middle. The CDR3 region is CAWMGSTNEKLFF. CDR3 nucleotides: TGTGCCTGGATGGGGTCGACTAATGAAAAACTGTTTTTT.

This clone was seen more than once but under ten times. V usage is TRBV29-1 and J usage is TRBJ1-2; D may be TRBD1 (5 bases). V lost 3 bases and J lost 0, with 11 bases in between. The CDR3 covers 14 residues. Per the germline V gene, CDR1 is SQVTM and CDR2 is ANQGSEA. The CDR3 reads CSVDVEGSNYGYTF. CDR3 nucleotide sequence: TGCAGCGTTGATGTCGAGGGGTCTAACTATGGCTACACCTTC.